Each of the 26 T cell receptor beta chains below was sequenced from the same sample in a study of T cells after yellow fever vaccination. TCRdb re-analysed the 5' RACE reads in MiXCR, keeping a single row per CDR3 protein. The sample has a few hundred thousand distinct CDR3 sequences; 6.5% to 8.5% are singletons. The input for sequencing was PBMCs, taken 45 days after the first yellow fever vaccination. The receptors were gathered from a man aged 18 to 35 who received the YFV17D yellow fever vaccine.

This clonotype has a handful of counts. This chain links TRBV7-9 with TRBJ1-6, with TRBD1 identical over 7 bases. After removal of 7 bases from V and 7 bases from J, the junction contained 4 bases not matched to a gene. This CDR3 is 13 amino acids long. The germline gives CDR1 SEHNR, CDR2 FQNEAQ (reference sequence). The CDR3 here is CASTGQPNSPLHF. Written as DNA, the CDR3 is TGTGCCAGCACGGGACAGCCGAATTCACCCCTCCACTTT.

The chain couples TRBV5-1 to TRBJ2-3; possibly TRBD1 for D (5 bases). V was trimmed by 4 bases and J by 4 bases, leaving 16 bases between them. In germline, CDR1 is SGHRS, CDR2 YFSETQ. The CDR3 loop spans 15 amino acids. CDR3 bases: TGCGCCAGCAGCATACAGGCTTCCCCACCAGATACGCAGTATTTT. Protein sequence: CASSIQASPPDTQYF.

This clonotype appeared many times. The chain links TRBV4-2 to TRBJ2-7; 12 nucleotides match TRBD2. Germline CDR1 reads LGHNA; CDR2 reads YNFKEQ. V shed 2 bases, J shed 5 bases, and the junction held 10 bases outside the gene matches. The length of the CDR3 is 17 residues. CDR3 DNA sequence: TGTGCCAGCAGCCAATCTCGAATCCTAGCGGGGGGGAACGAGCAGTACTTC. Translating gives CASSQSRILAGGNEQYF.

In its sample, this clonotype was seen many times. The chain employs TRBV15 and TRBJ1-1, with unresolved D. V lost 0 bases and J 0 bases, leaving 8 bases between the germline ends. The CDR3 sequence is 15 residues long. Germline lookup yields CDR1 LNHNV and CDR2 YYDKDF (reference sequence). The CDR3 bases are TGTGCCACCAGCAGAGATCGCGGTATGAACACTGAAGCTTTCTTT. Its protein is CATSRDRGMNTEAFF.

V gene TRBV9 combines with J gene TRBJ2-3, with a possible D match to TRBD2 (6 bases). The CDR3 runs 15 residues. V gave up 4 bases and J gave up 0 bases, with 12 bases separating them. CDR1 is SGDLS and CDR2 is YYNGEE in the germline V gene. CDR3 in DNA: TGTGCCAGCAGCACAAGGGCGGGAAGCACAGATACGCAGTATTTT. Translation: CASSTRAGSTDTQYF.

This clonotype was seen a few times. The chain links TRBV27 to TRBJ1-1, with D possibly TRBD1 on 6 matching bases. The CDR3 contains 15 residues. Germline V gene data show CDR1 as MNHEY and CDR2 as SMNVEV (reference sequence). The germline V and J ends were trimmed by 5 bases and 5 bases, with 18 bases remaining between them. CDR3 region: CASSTQTGIETEAFF. Written as DNA, the CDR3 is TGTGCCAGCAGTACCCAAACAGGGATCGAAACTGAAGCTTTCTTT.

The chain employs TRBV21-1 and TRBJ2-7. TRBV21-1 represents a pseudogene. The CDR3 runs 14 residues. The CDR3 here is CASSKGWPSYEQYF. The CDR3 coding sequence is TGTGCCAGCAGCAAGGGGTGGCCGTCCTACGAGCAGTACTTC.

This clonotype was observed many times. The chain couples TRBV29-1 to TRBJ2-1; a weak D match, TRBD2 (6 bases). The ends were cut back, 6 bases at V and 10 bases at J, with 13 bases in the middle. CDR1 and CDR2 from the germline V gene are SQVTM and ANQGSEA. CDR3 length equals 11 residues. CDR3 loop: CSVPEGKEQFF. The CDR3 DNA sequence: TGCAGCGTCCCGGAGGGGAAGGAGCAGTTCTTC.

Many counts were recorded for this clonotype. The chain uses TRBV18 and TRBJ2-1; TRBD1 aligns across 9 bases. The germline V gene has CDR1 KGHSH and CDR2 LQKENI. The CDR3 spans 16 residues. The V gene end was trimmed by 2 bases and the J gene end by 9 bases; junction bases not matched to a gene: 11. CDR3 loop: CASSPWADRGPREQFF. Here the CDR3 DNA reads TGTGCCAGCTCACCATGGGCGGACAGGGGACCCCGTGAGCAGTTCTTC.

The J gene is TRBJ2-1, the V gene TRBV12-3 or TRBV12-4, with a possible D match to TRBD2 (5 bases). V was shortened by 8 bases and J by 2 bases, with 19 bases between the two germline ends. This CDR3 comprises 16 residues. CDR3 residues: CASLTSGINPYNEQFF. The CDR3 region has the DNA TGTGCCAGCCTGACCTCCGGGATCAACCCCTACAATGAGCAGTTCTTC.

The genes are TRBV12-3 or TRBV12-4 and TRBJ2-7; D ambiguous. With 6 bases removed from V and 1 base from J, the gap between germline ends came to 10 bases. This CDR3 is built from 13 residues. The CDR3: CASRATVSYEQYF. CDR3 nucleotides: TGTGCCAGCAGGGCAACAGTGTCCTACGAGCAGTACTTC.

This clonotype showed up just a few times. The V call is TRBV10-3, the J call TRBJ2-5; 9 nucleotides agree with TRBD1. There are 12 residues in the CDR3. Trimming at V came to 10 bases and at J to 5 bases, leaving 5 bases not matched to a gene. Germline lookup yields CDR1 ENHRY and CDR2 SYGVKD. The CDR3 here is CATRDREETQYF. The CDR3 DNA reads TGTGCCACCAGGGACAGGGAGGAGACCCAGTACTTC.

This chain links TRBV9 with TRBJ2-1; 11 bases are shared with TRBD2. Trimming removed 4 bases from V and 2 bases from J; junction bases left unmatched: 5. CDR1 and CDR2 (germline): SGDLS, YYNGEE. The length of the CDR3 is 16 residues. Here the CDR3 DNA reads TGTGCCAGCAGCCCCAATAGCGGGGGGGCCTACAATGAGCAGTTCTTC. It yields the protein CASSPNSGGAYNEQFF.

This clonotype appeared many times. V and J are TRBV7-8 and TRBJ1-1, with D unresolved. The CDR3 is made up of 15 amino acids. Germline V gene data show CDR1 as SGHVS and CDR2 as FQNEAQ. Trimming pared 1 base from V and 4 bases from J, leaving 13 bases between. This chain's CDR3 is CASSLVGSVSTEAFF. The CDR3 nucleotides read TGTGCCAGCAGCTTAGTAGGGTCCGTGAGCACTGAAGCTTTCTTT.

This clonotype was counted ten times or more. The chain employs TRBV5-1 and TRBJ1-4, with a tentative D call TRBD1 (6 bases). The V gene's germline CDR1 is SGHRS and CDR2 YFSETQ. V lost 1 base to trimming and J lost 4 bases, with 11 bases between them. This CDR3 spans 15 amino acids. CDR3: CASSLIGTSNEKLFF. DNA for the CDR3: TGCGCCAGCAGCTTGATTGGGACAAGTAATGAAAAACTGTTTTTT.

V is TRBV7-2 and J is TRBJ1-5; D call uncertain. With 8 bases removed from V and 2 bases from J, the gap between germline ends came to 10 bases. This CDR3 contains 13 residues. Germline V gene lookup returns CDR1 SGHTA and CDR2 FQGNSA. In nucleotides, the CDR3 is TGTGCCAGCGTGGAGTGGGGCAATCAGCCCCAGCATTTT. Translated, it gives CASVEWGNQPQHF.

The V and J genes are TRBV4-1 and TRBJ2-7; D tentatively reads TRBD1 or TRBD2 (5 bases each). The CDR3 runs to 15 residues. Looked up from germline, CDR1 is MGHRA and CDR2 is YSYEKL. Trimming removed 0 bases at V and 1 base at J, with 10 bases between. This chain's CDR3 is CASSQDPGASYEQYF. In nucleotides, the CDR3 is TGCGCCAGCAGCCAAGATCCCGGGGCATCCTACGAGCAGTACTTC.

This chain connects TRBV18 to TRBJ2-3; tentatively, D is TRBD2 (6 bases). CDR1 and CDR2 (germline): KGHSH, LQKENI. The V end lost 4 bases, the J end lost 6 bases, and 14 bases lay between the germline ends. The CDR3 contains 14 residues. Here the CDR3 DNA reads TGTGCCAGCTCACTCAGCGGGCCCCAGGATACGCAGTATTTT. Translation gives CASSLSGPQDTQYF.

This clonotype was detected many times. The rearrangement joins TRBV25-1 to TRBJ2-7; D possibly corresponds to TRBD1 (6 bases). Per the germline V gene, CDR1 is MGHDK and CDR2 is SYGVNS. This CDR3 is built from 13 residues. Trimming stripped 2 bases from V and 3 bases from J, with 8 bases between. CDR3 in amino acids: CASSETGSYEQYV. The CDR3 DNA reads as TGTGCCAGCAGTGAAACAGGGAGCTACGAGCAGTACGTC.

The CDR3 DNA is TGTGCCAGCAGTTACAGGCAGAGCTCCTATAATTCACCCCTCCACTTT. This codes for CASSYRQSSYNSPLHF. The chain joins TRBV6-5 to TRBJ1-6; D call uncertain. V lost 2 bases and J 0 bases, leaving 8 bases between the germline ends. CDR1 and CDR2 (germline): MNHEY, SVGAGI. CDR3 length: 16 amino acids.

This clonotype has more than one count but fewer than ten. The genes are TRBV20-1 and TRBJ2-3, with D uncertain. V gave up 0 bases and J gave up 11 bases, with 9 bases separating them. There are 11 residues in the CDR3. Per germline, CDR1 DFQATT and CDR2 SNEGSKA (reference sequence). The CDR3, as DNA: TGCAGTGCTAGAGATCCGGTAAAGCAGTATTTT. It translates to CSARDPVKQYF.

The chain employs TRBV7-6 and TRBJ1-2, with 10 bases matching TRBD1. The CDR3 length is 14 residues. Trimming removed 5 bases from V and 8 bases from J; junction bases left unmatched: 8. Germline-derived CDR1 and CDR2 are SGHVS and FNYEAQ. CDR3 region: CASSQFDRGQGYTF. The DNA for the CDR3 is TGTGCCAGCAGCCAATTCGACAGGGGGCAGGGCTACACCTTC.

This clonotype showed up just a few times. CDR3 sequence: CASSVGIMVNTEAFF. DNA of the CDR3: TGTGCCAGCAGCGTAGGAATAATGGTGAACACTGAAGCTTTCTTT. The chain is built from TRBV9 and TRBJ1-1, with D uncertain. Germline lookup yields CDR1 SGDLS and CDR2 YYNGEE. The CDR3 consists of 15 residues. The V and J ends lost 0 bases and 0 bases respectively, with 9 bases between them.

This clonotype was detected ten times or more. The chain joins TRBV9 to TRBJ1-3; D gene ambiguous. The V gene lost 3 bases and the J gene lost 4 bases, with 8 bases spanning the gap. This CDR3 contains 13 residues. CDR1 is SGDLS, CDR2 YYNGEE, per germline. The CDR3: CASSAGRGNTIYF. In nucleotides, the CDR3 is TGTGCCAGCAGCGCCGGTCGGGGAAACACCATATATTTT.

The chain carries TRBV2 and TRBJ2-2, with 11 bases identical to TRBD2. Germline CDR1 SNHLY, CDR2 FYNNEI. CDR3 size: 18 residues. CDR3 loop: CTLSLSLAGGPNTGELFF. In DNA form, the CDR3 reads TGTACCCTCAGTTTAAGTCTAGCGGGGGGCCCTAACACCGGGGAGCTGTTTTTT.

This clonotype was observed many times. This rearrangement joins TRBV19 to TRBJ1-1, with D possibly TRBD1 on 6 matching bases. The CDR3 has 13 residues. The germline gives CDR1 LNHDA, CDR2 SQIVND (reference sequence). V lost 5 bases, J lost 3 bases, and 10 bases lay in between. CDR3: CASSDYRDTEAFF. The CDR3 bases are TGTGCCAGTAGTGACTACAGGGACACTGAAGCTTTCTTT.